Presented here are 8 T cell receptor beta chains from one specimen sequenced in a study of identical twins. In TCRdb, the 5' RACE reads were re-called with MiXCR into one record per CDR3 protein. Altogether 350,000 to 600,000 distinct CDR3 sequences are present, approximately 15% being singletons, with the ten largest covering 0.4% to 0.55%. The same sample was also used in a study of yellow fever vaccine responses in identical twins.

The sample comprised CD4+ T cells sorted from blood. These receptor sequences come from a woman aged 18-35 years in good health.

The chain uses TRBV20-1 and TRBJ2-1, with 9 positions matching TRBD2. Per germline, CDR1 DFQATT and CDR2 SNEGSKA (reference sequence). Unmatched junction bases numbered 17, after V lost 3 bases and J lost 8 bases. The CDR3 sequence is 17 residues long. DNA for the CDR3: TGCAGTGCTAGCTTCCGTAGGCGGGAGGGCCTTTTGGATGAGCAGTTCTTC. Its protein is CSASFRRREGLLDEQFF.

This clonotype was picked up a small number of times. The chain carries TRBV5-1 and TRBJ1-1, with D possibly being TRBD1 (6 bases). Germline V gives CDR1 SGHRS, CDR2 YFSETQ. The V end was cut by 6 bases, the J end by 3 bases, with 15 bases between. This CDR3 spans 14 amino acids. This CDR3 reads CASTYRAGDTEAFF. CDR3 DNA: TGCGCCAGCACATACAGGGCGGGGGACACTGAAGCTTTCTTT.

This clonotype was seen at least ten times. The rearrangement joins TRBV5-1 to TRBJ2-2, with no clear D. The CDR3 consists of 15 residues. The ends were cut back, 2 bases at V and 0 bases at J, with 8 bases in the middle. Germline V gives CDR1 SGHRS, CDR2 YFSETQ. The DNA for the CDR3 is TGCGCCAGCAGCTTTGGGCTTGCGAACACCGGGGAGCTGTTTTTT. This translates into CASSFGLANTGELFF.

The chain links TRBV5-1 to TRBJ1-5; D perhaps matches TRBD1 (5 bases). Looked up from germline, CDR1 is SGHRS and CDR2 is YFSETQ. Between the trimmed V and J ends, which lost 0 bases and 5 bases, there was a span of 9 bases. This CDR3 has 14 residues. This chain's CDR3 is CASSLASGDQPQHF. As DNA, the CDR3 is TGCGCCAGCAGCTTGGCCTCGGGGGATCAGCCCCAGCATTTT.

The chain couples TRBV19 to TRBJ2-2, with 12 bases lining up with TRBD2. CDR1 LNHDA and CDR2 SQIVND come from the germline V gene (reference sequence). J was trimmed by 6 bases and V by 5 bases; bases with no gene match: 4. The CDR3 has 15 amino acids. The CDR3 region is CASSWTSGKAGELFF. As DNA, the CDR3 is TGTGCCAGTAGTTGGACTAGCGGGAAGGCCGGGGAGCTGTTTTTT.

This chain links TRBV20-1 with TRBJ2-1; possibly TRBD2 for D (5 bases). Germline CDR1 reads DFQATT; CDR2 reads SNEGSKA (reference sequence). The length of the CDR3 is 12 residues. The ends were cut back, 5 bases at V and 4 bases at J, with 9 bases in the middle. CDR3 sequence (DNA): TGCAGTGCTGGGGAGCCGTACAATGAGCAGTTCTTC. Its protein product is CSAGEPYNEQFF.

This clonotype was seen a handful of times. The J gene is TRBJ2-2, the V gene TRBV7-2, with 13 bases identical to TRBD2. The germline CDR1 and CDR2 sequences are SGHTA and FQGNSA. The V segment lost 5 bases and the J segment 8 bases; nucleotides outside the gene matches: 5. The CDR3 consists of 15 residues. The CDR3 coding sequence is TGTGCCAGCAGCCCAATGACTAGCGGGAGGGGGGAGCTGTTTTTT. Its translation: CASSPMTSGRGELFF.

The chain is built from TRBV18 and TRBJ2-3; D remains ambiguous. Germline CDR1 and CDR2: KGHSH and LQKENI. CDR3 length: 14 residues. Trimming pared 4 bases from V and 0 bases from J, leaving 8 bases between. For the CDR3, the DNA is TGTGCCAGCTCACAAACCTCTAGCACAGATACGCAGTATTTT. Amino acid sequence: CASSQTSSTDTQYF. Filled out from reference TRBV18 and TRBJ2-3, the complete variable domain reads NAGVMQNPRHLVRRRGQEARLRCSPMKGHSHVYWYRQLPEEGLKFMVYLQKENIIDESGMPKERFSAEFPKEGPSILRIQQVVRGDSAAYFCASSQTSSTDTQYFGPGTRLTVL.